This T cell receptor (beta chain) came from a study of T cell responses to AZD1222 COVID-19 vaccine. The CDR3 is 14 residues long. Germline V gene data show CDR1 as SGDLS and CDR2 as YYNGEE. Trimming removed 4 bases from V and 6 bases from J, with 15 bases in between. Only in-frame clones appear in the TCRdb table, and some are missing; sequencing was by immunoSEQ multiplex PCR. In the table there are over 100,000 clones, more than 70% of which are singletons. The material was peripheral blood, obtained 28 days after the second AZD1222 dose. The chain uses TRBV9 and TRBJ2-3; possibly TRBD1 for D (5 bases). The sequence was collected from an adult who received the AZD1222 COVID-19 vaccine. The CDR3 spells CASSLQVGRDTQYF. CDR3 nucleotide sequence: TGTGCCAGCAGCTTACAGGTGGGCCGGGATACGCAGTATTTT.